This T cell receptor (beta chain) is from a study of beta chain features in type 1 diabetes. Points from the study as a whole: A pattern of fewer insertions and more deletions at VDJ junctions was seen in type 1 diabetes patients. Patients and controls would share equally any PCR tilt toward shorter templates.

Via the markers CD45RO/CCR7/CD25/CD127/CD95/CD27, stem cell-like memory, regulatory, central memory and naive CD4+ cells were sorted. Without exception, sorted populations had purity beyond 98%. The V end lost 0 bases, the J end lost 5 bases, and 10 bases lay between the germline ends. The CDR3 loop spans 14 amino acids. Germline CDR1 SGDLS, CDR2 YYNGEE. This clone occurred once. As yet, its antigen is unknown. Isolated RNA was reverse transcribed in full, so expressed TCRB transcripts were sequenced. The data were produced by immunoSEQ multiplex PCR, yet TCRdb's version contains in-frame clones alone and is incomplete. Among 900,000 or so clones listed, around a sixth were seen once.

The receptor's source is a woman under 30 in good health. The rearrangement joins TRBV9 to TRBJ2-3; D is unclear. The sample consisted of naive CD4+ T cells from blood. The CDR3 DNA follows: TGTGCCAGCAGCGTAGACCGGAGTAGAGATACGCAGTATTTT. This translates into CASSVDRSRDTQYF.